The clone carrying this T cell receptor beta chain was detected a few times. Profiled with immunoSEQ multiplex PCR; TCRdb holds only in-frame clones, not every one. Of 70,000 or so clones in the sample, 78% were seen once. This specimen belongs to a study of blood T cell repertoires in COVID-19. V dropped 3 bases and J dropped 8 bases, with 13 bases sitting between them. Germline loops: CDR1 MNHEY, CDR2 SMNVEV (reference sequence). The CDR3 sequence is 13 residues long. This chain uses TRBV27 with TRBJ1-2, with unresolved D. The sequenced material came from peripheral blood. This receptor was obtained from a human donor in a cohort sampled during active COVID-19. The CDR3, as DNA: TGTGCCAGCAGTTTGAGCGATGGTAGGGGCTACACCTTC. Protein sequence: CASSLSDGRGYTF.